Sequencing of this T cell receptor beta chain was carried out in a study of identical twins. General study findings and limits: Abundant beta clonotypes from cord blood bore fewer insertions; memory repertoires lacked this pattern.

Many counts were recorded for this clonotype. The antigen is undetermined. Unique molecular identifiers were in the cDNA, with template-switch universal primer binding. TCRdb called the 5' RACE reads again in MiXCR, with one record for every CDR3 protein. The data show some 330,000 distinct CDR3 sequences, with roughly 9% seen just once and around 8.6% held by the top ten. J lost 1 base, V lost 6 bases, and 10 bases had no gene match. The CDR3 totals 16 residues. The sequence came from a woman between 50 and 59 years old in good health. Specimen: naive T cells sorted from blood. The rearrangement links TRBV12-3 or TRBV12-4 to TRBJ2-3; 7 bases match TRBD1. This CDR3 is CASSLGGVRRTDTQYF. The CDR3 nucleotides read TGTGCCAGCAGCCTAGGGGGCGTACGTCGCACAGATACGCAGTATTTT.